Listed below are T cell receptor beta chains from one sample, sequenced in a study of CD8 T cells in Susac syndrome. A single record per CDR3 protein comes from TCRdb applying MiXCR to the immunoSEQ multiplex PCR reads. The table has 150,000 to 200,000 distinct CDR3 sequences, approximately 94% seen once. Specimen: CD4+ T cells from PBMCs. These receptors originate from a human donor with multiple sclerosis. The CDR3 runs from the conserved cysteine through the conserved F or W. The D gene is left open where the match is weak. Expanded clones are given a class, and other clones once, few, many or no size at all.

V gene	clone size	D gene	J gene	CDR3 protein	CDR3 DNA
TRBV27	NA	TRBD1	TRBJ2-7	CASRGSGTGTYEQYF	TGTGCCAGCAGGGGATCCGGGACAGGTACCTACGAGCAGTACTTC
TRBV6-2/TRBV6-3	NA	NA	TRBJ2-7	CASSYARGWGEYEQYF	TGTGCCAGCAGTTACGCCCGGGGCTGGGGCGAGTACGAGCAGTACTTC
TRBV5-1	NA	TRBD1	TRBJ1-5	CASSPGAGGLSNQPQHF	TGCGCCAGCAGCCCGGGGGCAGGGGGCCTAAGCAATCAGCCCCAGCATTTT
TRBV10-3	NA	NA	TRBJ2-7	CAISESTRPGAEQYF	TGTGCCATCAGTGAGTCGACACGCCCAGGGGCCGAGCAGTACTTC
TRBV4-1	NA	TRBD1	TRBJ2-2	CASSPMDRRNTGELFF	TGCGCCAGCAGCCCCATGGACAGGAGAAACACCGGGGAGCTGTTTTTT
TRBV20-1	NA	TRBD2	TRBJ2-7	CSASSGRRGSEQYF	TGCAGTGCTTCTAGCGGGAGAAGAGGAAGCGAGCAGTACTTC
TRBV29-1	NA	NA	TRBJ1-4	CSVGVDAEKLFF	TGCAGCGTTGGAGTGGACGCTGAAAAACTGTTTTTT
TRBV30	NA	TRBD2	TRBJ2-7	CAGKPGLADYEQYF	TGTGCCGGAAAACCCGGACTAGCGGATTACGAGCAGTACTTC
TRBV6-4	NA	NA	TRBJ2-1	CASSRLERSSYNEQFF	TGTGCCAGCAGTCGACTAGAAAGAAGCTCCTACAATGAGCAGTTCTTC
TRBV20-1	NA	NA	TRBJ1-2	CSAIFGRPGGGYTF	TGCAGTGCTATCTTCGGGAGGCCGGGCGGCGGCTACACCTTC
TRBV13	NA	NA	TRBJ2-7	CASSLKSSISYEQYF	TGTGCCAGCAGCTTAAAGTCTTCGATCTCCTACGAGCAGTACTTC
TRBV30	NA	NA	TRBJ2-3	CAWSENTPSTDTQYF	TGTGCCTGGAGTGAGAACACTCCTAGCACAGATACGCAGTATTTT
TRBV12-3/TRBV12-4	once	NA	TRBJ1-1	CASKGWDEAFF	TGTGCCAGCAAAGGGTGGGATGAAGCTTTCTTT
TRBV4-2	NA	NA	TRBJ2-7	CASSQGTAEQYF	TGTGCCAGCAGCCAGGGGACCGCGGAGCAGTACTTC
TRBV7-9	NA	NA	TRBJ1-1	CASSWTLGAEAFF	TGTGCCAGCAGCTGGACCCTGGGGGCTGAAGCTTTCTTT
TRBV24-1	NA	TRBD2	TRBJ2-1	CATSDPTSGRSEQFF	TGTGCCACCAGTGACCCGACTAGCGGGAGAAGTGAGCAGTTCTTC
TRBV3-1	NA	NA	TRBJ1-1	CASSQDSGRAVFF	TGTGCCAGCAGCCAAGATTCGGGCAGGGCAGTTTTCTTT
TRBV4-1	few	TRBD1	TRBJ1-1	CASSPQSTGDTEAFF	TGCGCCAGCAGCCCACAATCGACAGGGGACACTGAAGCTTTCTTT
TRBV15	NA	NA	TRBJ2-7	CATSRRSILYEQYF	TGTGCCACCAGCAGAAGGTCCATTCTCTACGAGCAGTACTTC
TRBV11-2	NA	NA	TRBJ2-2	CASSLVRTWGVSNTGELFF	TGTGCCAGCAGCTTAGTTAGGACATGGGGAGTGTCTAACACCGGGGAGCTGTTTTTT
TRBV7-9	NA	NA	TRBJ2-1	CASSPRDFSEQFF	TGTGCCAGCAGCCCACGGGACTTCAGTGAGCAGTTCTTC
TRBV19	NA	NA	TRBJ1-5	CASSHSYQPQHF	TGTGCCAGTAGTCACAGTTATCAGCCCCAGCATTTT
TRBV7-2	once	NA	TRBJ2-7	CASSPSPGPFMSLYF	TGTGCCAGCAGCCCATCACCCGGGCCCTTCATGTCTTTGTACTTC
TRBV7-9	NA	NA	TRBJ1-4	CASSLSGTGSEKLFF	TGTGCCAGCAGCTTAAGTGGAACAGGGAGTGAAAAACTGTTTTTT
TRBV27	NA	NA	TRBJ2-7	CASTTRLGKTYEQYF	TGTGCCAGCACCACTCGTTTGGGGAAAACCTACGAGCAGTACTTC
TRBV5-4	NA	NA	TRBJ1-2	CASSYGGQPFYGYTF	TGTGCCAGCAGCTACGGGGGGCAACCGTTCTATGGCTACACCTTC
TRBV30	NA	NA	TRBJ2-6	CAWSLMGLSGANVLTF	TGTGCCTGGAGTCTCATGGGGTTATCCGGGGCCAACGTCCTGACTTTC
TRBV9	NA	NA	TRBJ2-5	CASSVAGRNPRETQYF	TGTGCCAGCAGCGTAGCAGGCCGAAACCCAAGGGAGACCCAGTACTTC
TRBV30	once	NA	TRBJ2-1	CAWSERSEQFF	TGTGCCTGGAGTGAACGATCCGAGCAGTTCTTC
TRBV18	NA	NA	TRBJ2-3	CASSPTQGSSTDTQYF	TGTGCCAGCTCGCCTACACAGGGATCTAGCACAGATACGCAGTATTTT
TRBV2	NA	TRBD2	TRBJ2-5	CASSVGLAGMETQYF	TGTGCCAGCAGCGTGGGACTAGCGGGAATGGAGACCCAGTACTTC
TRBV18	NA	NA	TRBJ2-5	CASSRAGGGLETQYF	TGTGCCAGCTCAAGAGCCGGAGGGGGATTGGAGACCCAGTACTTC
TRBV6-2/TRBV6-3	NA	NA	TRBJ2-1	CASSKGRMVGQFF	TGTGCCAGCAGCAAGGGACGGATGGTTGGGCAGTTCTTC
TRBV5-6	NA	TRBD2	TRBJ2-1	CASSGLASYNEQFF	TGTGCCAGCAGTGGACTAGCGTCCTACAATGAGCAGTTCTTC
TRBV29-1	NA	TRBD1	TRBJ2-1	CSVDRGWDNEQFF	TGCAGCGTTGACAGGGGGTGGGACAATGAGCAGTTCTTC
TRBV28	once	TRBD1	TRBJ1-2	CASSPAGQTRGYTF	TGTGCCAGCAGTCCCGCGGGACAGACCAGGGGCTACACCTTC
TRBV19	NA	NA	TRBJ2-6	CASSIGTGYFSGANVLTF	TGTGCCAGTAGTATCGGTACAGGGTATTTCTCTGGGGCCAACGTCCTGACTTTC
TRBV7-2	once	NA	TRBJ2-1	CASSSLGNNEQFF	TGTGCCAGCAGCTCTCTAGGGAACAATGAGCAGTTCTTC
TRBV29-1	NA	NA	TRBJ2-1	CSGHGELGPYNEQFF	TGCAGCGGACACGGGGAACTGGGGCCTTACAATGAGCAGTTCTTC
TRBV4-1	NA	NA	TRBJ2-3	CASSSLAPDTQYF	TGCGCCAGCAGTTCCCTAGCACCCGATACGCAGTATTTT
TRBV29-1	NA	NA	TRBJ1-1	CSANSGANTEAFF	TGCAGCGCGAATTCAGGGGCGAACACTGAAGCTTTCTTT
TRBV20-1	NA	NA	TRBJ2-5	CSGGNAQETQYF	TGCAGTGGCGGAAACGCCCAAGAGACCCAGTACTTC
TRBV2	NA	TRBD1	TRBJ2-4	CASVVTGAIQYF	TGTGCCAGCGTGGTGACAGGGGCCATTCAGTACTTC
TRBV20-1	once	NA	TRBJ2-1	CSATVAVGEQFF	TGCAGTGCCACGGTGGCGGTCGGCGAGCAGTTCTTC
TRBV20-1	once	NA	TRBJ2-3	CSATLLQGSNTQYF	TGCAGTGCTACACTTCTGCAGGGGTCGAATACGCAGTATTTT
TRBV5-1	NA	NA	TRBJ2-1	CASSLSDWWGEQFF	TGCGCCAGCAGCTTGTCTGATTGGTGGGGTGAGCAGTTCTTC
TRBV20-1	NA	TRBD2	TRBJ2-1	CSAAAGGPFEQFF	TGCAGTGCTGCAGCGGGAGGGCCGTTTGAGCAGTTCTTC
TRBV6-6	NA	TRBD1	TRBJ2-7	CASSGERPGQGGEQYF	TGTGCCAGCAGCGGGGAGCGACCGGGACAGGGAGGCGAGCAGTACTTC
TRBV6-6	NA	NA	TRBJ2-1	CASGEQFF	TGTGCCAGCGGGGAGCAGTTCTTC
TRBV4-2	few	NA	TRBJ2-2	CASSQGLVGSGELFF	TGTGCCAGCAGCCAAGGACTAGTGGGGTCCGGGGAGCTGTTTTTT
TRBV7-6	once	NA	TRBJ2-5	CASRVGLARGETQYF	TGTGCCAGCAGAGTGGGGCTAGCAAGAGGAGAGACCCAGTACTTC
TRBV27	NA	NA	TRBJ2-7	CASSMGRRAGFSSYEQYF	TGTGCCAGCTCCATGGGACGTCGGGCTGGGTTTAGCTCCTACGAGCAGTACTTC